The rows below give T cell receptor beta chains drawn from one sample of a study of T cell responses to AZD1222 COVID-19 vaccine. Repertoires were generated with immunoSEQ multiplex PCR, while TCRdb's copy carries only in-frame clones and drops some. Seen here are over 60,000 clones, around 90% observed once, and the top ten hold 24%. Sample: peripheral blood, taken on day 0 of AZD1222 vaccination. Every receptor here comes from an adult in good health. Both conserved end residues are part of each CDR3. The D gene is left open where the match is weak. The size of a clone is reported for some rows only, either as once, few or many, or as a class for expanded clones.

D gene,V gene,CDR3 length,clone size,J gene,CDR3 DNA,CDR3 protein
-,TRBV28,16,-,TRBJ1-3,TGTGCCAGCAGTTTAGACAGGTCCTTCTCTGGAAACACCATATATTTT,CASSLDRSFSGNTIYF
-,TRBV19,16,-,TRBJ1-5,TGTGCCAGTAGTATAGTGAGGCCAGGGAGGGATCAGCCCCAGCATTTT,CASSIVRPGRDQPQHF
-,TRBV25-1,15,-,TRBJ1-2,TGTGCCAGCAGTGAATACCGGCAGGGGAACTATGGCTACACCTTC,CASSEYRQGNYGYTF
-,TRBV18,15,-,TRBJ1-1,TGTGCCAGCTCCCCCAACGGCCTAAGGAACACTGAAGCTTTCTTT,CASSPNGLRNTEAFF
-,TRBV6-2/TRBV6-3,13,-,TRBJ2-1,TGTGCCAGCAGTACCGAAAGCTGGAATGAGCAGTTCTTC,CASSTESWNEQFF
-,TRBV20-1,16,few,TRBJ1-2,TGCAGTGCTAGTCCCCTGACCCGGGCGGGGTTTGACGGCTACACCTTC,CSASPLTRAGFDGYTF
-,TRBV19,15,-,TRBJ1-5,TGTGCCAGTACCGATAGGGGGGGGACTCATCAGCCCCAGCATTTT,CASTDRGGTHQPQHF
TRBD2,TRBV5-1,15,-,TRBJ2-1,TGCGCCAGCAGCTTGGAGGTGCGACTAGCGGATGAGCAGTTCTTC,CASSLEVRLADEQFF
TRBD1,TRBV28,14,-,TRBJ1-1,TGTGCCAGCAGTCGACAGGGACTGAACACTGAAGCTTTCTTT,CASSRQGLNTEAFF
TRBD1,TRBV7-9,19,-,TRBJ1-2,TGTGCCAGCAGCTTGACTACGGGGCAGGGGGCCTCGGAGAACTATGGCTACACCTTC,CASSLTTGQGASENYGYTF
TRBD2,TRBV30,13,-,TRBJ2-1,TGTGCCTGGAGTGGACTAGCGTCGGGTGAGCAGTTCTTC,CAWSGLASGEQFF
TRBD1,TRBV7-9,13,-,TRBJ1-2,TGTGCCAGCAGGCCAGGACAGGGCTATGGCTACACCTTC,CASRPGQGYGYTF
TRBD2,TRBV6-5,13,-,TRBJ2-7,TGTGCCAGCAGTCCTAGCGGGGGGCGGGTGCAGTACTTC,CASSPSGGRVQYF
-,TRBV5-6,16,-,TRBJ2-7,TGTGCCAGCAGCTTGGCCCCTAATACAGCGACCTACGAGCAGTACTTC,CASSLAPNTATYEQYF
TRBD1,TRBV6-2/TRBV6-3,15,-,TRBJ2-7,TGTGCCAGCAGCTTACCGGGACAGGGGCAATACGAGCAGTACTTC,CASSLPGQGQYEQYF
-,TRBV12-3/TRBV12-4,13,-,TRBJ1-5,TGTGCCAGCAGTGCCTCCCTAGGGCAGCCCCAGCATTTT,CASSASLGQPQHF
TRBD1,TRBV28,18,few,TRBJ1-2,TGTGCCAGCAGAACCGCAAGGACAGGGAATTCCGTAAACTATGGCTACACCTTC,CASRTARTGNSVNYGYTF
TRBD2,TRBV11-2,15,-,TRBJ2-1,TGTGCCAGCAGTAGAGCGGGGGGATCCTACAATGAGCAGTTCTTC,CASSRAGGSYNEQFF